The 8 T cell receptor beta chains below all came from one sample that was sequenced in a study of control samples from healthy donors and cancer patients. Profiling relied on immunoSEQ multiplex PCR, and the TCRdb table lists in-frame clones only, not all of them. The table has 90,000 to 100,000 clones, about nine tenths seen once. Sequencing was performed on blood. Receptors originate from a young woman in good health.

V usage is TRBV5-1 and J usage is TRBJ1-1; 7 bases are shared with TRBD1. J was trimmed by 4 bases and V by 4 bases; bases with no gene match: 7. The CDR3 sequence is 14 residues long. CDR1 SGHRS and CDR2 YFSETQ come from the germline V gene. This chain's CDR3 is CASSEWAGGTEAFF. As DNA, the CDR3 is TGCGCCAGCAGCGAGTGGGCAGGGGGCACTGAAGCTTTCTTT.

This chain links TRBV18 with TRBJ2-2, with 9 bases matching TRBD1. The CDR3 extends over 15 amino acids. The V segment lost 5 bases and the J segment 9 bases; nucleotides outside the gene matches: 10. The germline V gene has CDR1 KGHSH and CDR2 LQKENI. CDR3 in amino acids: CASSSQGQGGRELFF. CDR3 nucleotide sequence: TGTGCCAGCTCATCCCAGGGACAGGGAGGCCGGGAGCTGTTTTTT.

CDR3 amino acids: CASRTGSNQPQHF. Here the CDR3 DNA reads TGTGCCAGCAGGACAGGGAGCAATCAGCCCCAGCATTTT. The rearrangement links TRBV5-4 to TRBJ1-5; 7 bases fit TRBD1. Germline CDR1 is SGHNT and CDR2 is YYREEE (reference sequence). The V segment lost 5 bases and the J segment 1 base; nucleotides outside the gene matches: 0. The CDR3 runs 13 residues.

V and J are TRBV19 and TRBJ1-3; 9 bases are shared with TRBD1. Looked up from germline, CDR1 is LNHDA and CDR2 is SQIVND (reference sequence). The ends lost 6 bases at V and 0 bases at J; junction bases unmatched: 6. The CDR3 spans 16 residues. For the CDR3, the DNA is TGTGCCAGTAGACGGTTGACAGGGGGCTCTGGAAACACCATATATTTT. The encoded protein is CASRRLTGGSGNTIYF.

The chain is built from TRBV6-5 and TRBJ2-3; TRBD2 might be the D (5 bases). The CDR3 consists of 12 residues. Germline CDR1 and CDR2: MNHEY and SVGAGI. Trimming shortened V by 6 bases and J by 12 bases, and 16 bases separated the two germline ends. In nucleotides, the CDR3 is TGTGCCAGCAGCCGATCAGGACTCATCCAGTATTTT. The encoded protein is CASSRSGLIQYF.

This rearrangement joins TRBV6-6 to TRBJ1-1, with 7 bases identical to TRBD1. Germline CDR1 MNHNY, CDR2 SVGAGI (reference sequence). This CDR3 spans 15 amino acids. The junction had 7 bases not matched to a gene; V was cut back by 5 bases and J by 1 base. DNA for the CDR3: TGTGCCAGCAGTGCCCTAGGGGGCGAGAACACTGAAGCTTTCTTT. Translated: CASSALGGENTEAFF.

V usage is TRBV20-1 and J usage is TRBJ1-1; D remains unclear. The CDR3 consists of 13 residues. V gave up 3 bases and J gave up 2 bases, with 10 bases separating them. Germline lookup yields CDR1 DFQATT and CDR2 SNEGSKA (reference sequence). The chain's CDR3 is CSASLIINTEAFF. In DNA, the CDR3 is TGCAGTGCTAGTCTTATAATAAACACTGAAGCTTTCTTT.

The chain uses TRBV2 and TRBJ1-2; 9 bases align to TRBD1. Germline V lookup: CDR1 SNHLY, CDR2 FYNNEI. The CDR3 has 16 residues. V shed 6 bases and J 5 bases; nucleotides not matched to a gene: 13. The CDR3 nucleotides read TGTGCCAGCAGCGGAGGACAGGGGTTGGTATGGTATGGCTACACCTTC. Translating gives CASSGGQGLVWYGYTF.